The rows below give T cell receptor beta chains drawn from one sample of a study of cytomegalovirus exposure and HLA in healthy donors. Assay used: immunoSEQ multiplex PCR; TCRdb lists only in-frame clones, some missing. The sample lists about 140,000 clones, 88% seen once, with over 6.5% in the top ten. The specimen was PBMCs. The receptor set was obtained from a young woman in good health and CMV-seropositive. Each CDR3 is given with its conserved first and last residue. The D gene is left open where the match is weak. Not every row has a clone size; where given, it reads once, few, many or a size class.

TRBD1 | - | TRBJ1-5 | TRBV7-3 | TGTGCCAGCAGCCGGACAGGGGGTCAGCCCCAGCATTTT | CASSRTGGQPQHF
TRBD1 | - | TRBJ2-3 | TRBV7-3 | TGTGCCAGCAGCTCCGCCCGGACAGGGGAGGGGGCAGATACGCAGTATTTT | CASSSARTGEGADTQYF
- | - | TRBJ2-5 | TRBV5-1 | TGCGCCAGCAGCCTACAGGGAGCGGAGGAGACCCAGTACTTC | CASSLQGAEETQYF
TRBD1 | - | TRBJ2-7 | TRBV5-1 | TGCGCCAGCAGCTTGGTCGCGGTGGGGACAGGAGTCTACGAGCAGTACTTC | CASSLVAVGTGVYEQYF
TRBD2 | - | TRBJ2-6 | TRBV19 | TGTGCCAGTAGGCGGGAGGAGGCTGGGGCCAACGTCCTGACTTTC | CASRREEAGANVLTF
TRBD2 | - | TRBJ2-2 | TRBV4-2 | TGTGCCAGCAGCCAAGGCGCTAGCGGAAACACCGGGGAGCTGTTTTTT | CASSQGASGNTGELFF
- | - | TRBJ2-7 | TRBV18 | TGTGCCAGCTCACCATCGGGGTACCACGAGCAGTACTTC | CASSPSGYHEQYF
TRBD1 | - | TRBJ2-7 | TRBV27 | TGTGCCAGCACGGTTACAGGGGGCTCCTACGAGCAGTACTTC | CASTVTGGSYEQYF
- | - | TRBJ1-5 | TRBV6-1 | TGTGCCAGCTTGTCCTTTAGCAATCAGCCCCAGCATTTT | CASLSFSNQPQHF
- | - | TRBJ1-5 | TRBV29-1 | TGCAGCGTTGGGGAGGGATGGGGCAATCAGCCCCAGCATTTT | CSVGEGWGNQPQHF
- | - | TRBJ2-4 | TRBV5-6 | TGTGCCAGCAGTACCCTACGGGGGAGGAACATTCAGTACTTC | CASSTLRGRNIQYF
- | - | TRBJ2-5 | TRBV7-3 | TGTGCCAGCAGCATGGACAATCAAGAGACCCAGTACTTC | CASSMDNQETQYF
TRBD2 | - | TRBJ2-1 | TRBV7-8 | TGTGCCAGCAGCTTCCGACTAGCGGGAGAGCCAAAGGTTCGGCAGTTCTTC | CASSFRLAGEPKVRQFF
TRBD1 | - | TRBJ1-6 | TRBV6-5 | TGTGCCAGCAGTGTGACAGGGGCATCACCCCTCCACTTT | CASSVTGASPLHF
TRBD2 | - | TRBJ2-1 | TRBV15 | TGTGCCACCAGCAGAGTAGCGGGGATCTACAATGAGCAGTTCTTC | CATSRVAGIYNEQFF
- | - | TRBJ2-2 | TRBV5-1 | TGCGCCAGCAGCTTGGGTGGGGACACGAACACCGGGGAGCTGTTTTTT | CASSLGGDTNTGELFF
TRBD1 | once | TRBJ2-2 | TRBV19 | TGTGCCAGTAGACAGACTCGGACAGGGAAGAACACCGGGGAGCTGTTTTTT | CASRQTRTGKNTGELFF
- | - | TRBJ2-1 | TRBV5-4 | TGTGCCAGCAGCCCGTCCTACAATGAGCAGTTCTTC | CASSPSYNEQFF
TRBD2 | medium-sized | TRBJ2-7 | TRBV4-1 | TGCGCCAGCAGCCAGAGACTAGCGGGAGTACACGAGCAGTACTTC | CASSQRLAGVHEQYF
- | - | TRBJ1-6 | TRBV6-4 | TGTGCCAGCAGTGACATCGGAGGGTTCGGATCACCCCTCCACTTT | CASSDIGGFGSPLHF
- | - | TRBJ1-2 | TRBV7-6 | TGTGCCAGCAGCCCACGGACAGATCCCTATCAAGGCTACACCTTC | CASSPRTDPYQGYTF
- | - | TRBJ1-1 | TRBV15 | TGTGCCACCAGCAGAGATCGGTCGGTGAACACTGAAGCTTTCTTT | CATSRDRSVNTEAFF
- | - | TRBJ1-1 | TRBV28 | TGTGCCAGCAGTACCGTTTATGTAGTGATGAACACTGAAGCTTTCTTT | CASSTVYVVMNTEAFF
TRBD1 | - | TRBJ1-6 | TRBV28 | TGTGCCAGCAGCCCACAAACAGGGGGCAGGATCCTCCACTTT | CASSPQTGGRILHF
- | - | TRBJ2-4 | TRBV27 | TGTGCCAGCAGTCTCCAACCGGGTCTAGCCAAAAACATTCAGTACTTC | CASSLQPGLAKNIQYF
- | - | TRBJ2-2 | TRBV30 | TGTGCCTGGAGTATCCCAGGGGTGCCCACCGGGGAGCTGTTTTTT | CAWSIPGVPTGELFF
TRBD1 | - | TRBJ1-2 | TRBV2 | TGTGCCAGCAGACCCCCGGGACAGGGGGGTGGGGGCTACACCTTC | CASRPPGQGGGGYTF
TRBD1 | - | TRBJ1-1 | TRBV4-2 | TGTGCCAGCAGCCAAGCGGGACAGGGGGTCCACACTGAAGCTTTCTTT | CASSQAGQGVHTEAFF
- | - | TRBJ1-4 | TRBV28 | TGTGCCAGCAGCCAACAGGGTATAAATGAAAAACTGTTTTTT | CASSQQGINEKLFF
- | - | TRBJ1-2 | TRBV6-6 | TGTGCCAGCAGTCTAGGGACACTCTATGGCTACACCTTC | CASSLGTLYGYTF
TRBD1 | few | TRBJ1-5 | TRBV6-1 | TGTGCCAGCAGGGGACAGCCCAATCAGCCCCAGCATTTT | CASRGQPNQPQHF
TRBD1 | - | TRBJ1-1 | TRBV18 | TGTGCCAGCTCACCTAGGACAGGGGAGAGGAGGAACACTGAAGCTTTCTTT | CASSPRTGERRNTEAFF
TRBD1 | - | TRBJ1-4 | TRBV11-2 | TGTGCCAGCAGCCGACAGGGGAGGGATGAAAAACTGTTTTTT | CASSRQGRDEKLFF
- | - | TRBJ1-6 | TRBV10-3 | TGTGCCATCAGTGAGACGACAGGCGATCATTCACCCCTCCACTTT | CAISETTGDHSPLHF
- | - | TRBJ1-1 | TRBV5-4 | TGTGCCAGCAGCCGTACAGGGTTTGCTGAAGCTTTCTTT | CASSRTGFAEAFF
- | few | TRBJ1-1 | TRBV27 | TGTGCCAGCAGTTTATCTGGCAGCGCAGCTTTCTTT | CASSLSGSAAFF
- | - | TRBJ1-4 | TRBV5-6 | TGTGCCAGCAGCTGGGGCGTAGCTAATGAAAAACTGTTTTTT | CASSWGVANEKLFF
TRBD1 | - | TRBJ1-4 | TRBV6-1 | TGTGCCAGCACCAAAGGGACAGGGCGGGAAAAACTGTTTTTT | CASTKGTGREKLFF
- | - | TRBJ2-7 | TRBV28 | TGTGCCAGCAGTTTAACCGGTTACGAGCAGTACTTC | CASSLTGYEQYF
TRBD1 | - | TRBJ1-1 | TRBV18 | TGTGCCAGCTCACCTAATCAATCCGGGACAGGCGCTGAAGCTTTCTTT | CASSPNQSGTGAEAFF
- | - | TRBJ1-3 | TRBV2 | TGTGCCAGCAGCATCACGGTAGGAAACACCATATATTTT | CASSITVGNTIYF
TRBD2 | few | TRBJ2-1 | TRBV7-2 | TGTGCCAGCCGAACTAGCGGGGGTCACAATGAGCAGTTCTTC | CASRTSGGHNEQFF